These 24 T cell receptor beta chains were sequenced from one sample in a study of CD4 T cells in relation to SARS-CoV-2 and coronaviruses. Measured with immunoSEQ multiplex PCR; TCRdb has only the in-frame clones, and not every one. Seen here are tens of thousands of clones, less than 85% observed once, and the top ten hold roughly 17%. CD4+ T cells from unexposed donors were obtained before the COVID-19 pandemic (2011-2018). Isolation of CD4+ T cells took place after nine to ten days in culture. No cognate antigen is known for these TCRs. Input material: CD4+ T cells from PBMCs, cultured in vitro. The receptors come from a human donor in good health.

The chain carries TRBV28 and TRBJ1-2; 11 bases are shared with TRBD1. The ends lost 4 bases at V and 7 bases at J; junction bases unmatched: 11. Germline assignment: CDR1 MDHEN and CDR2 SYDVKM. The CDR3 extends over 16 amino acids. CDR3: CASSSSGQGVSGGYTF. The CDR3 coding sequence is TGTGCCAGCAGTTCCTCGGGACAGGGGGTTAGCGGTGGCTACACCTTC.

This chain links TRBV12-5 with TRBJ1-5; 8 nucleotides line up with TRBD1. V gave up 6 bases and J gave up 5 bases; unmatched junction bases: 12. CDR1 is LGHNT, CDR2 FRNRAP, per germline. This CDR3 is built from 16 residues. This CDR3 is CASGLQGGKGDQPQHF. The CDR3, as DNA: TGTGCTAGTGGCTTACAGGGGGGTAAGGGGGATCAGCCCCAGCATTTT.

The CDR3 is CASSPRGVAGVNNEQFF. CDR3 DNA sequence: TGTGCCAGCAGCCCTAGAGGGGTAGCGGGAGTAAATAATGAGCAGTTCTTC. This chain joins TRBV7-7 and TRBJ2-1; 9 bases agree with TRBD2. From germline, CDR1 is SSHAT and CDR2 FNYEAQ (reference sequence). The CDR3 is 17 residues long. V trimming: 5 bases; J trimming: 7 bases; junction bases outside the gene matches: 15.

Here the CDR3 DNA reads TGTGCCAGCAGCGTAGGGCGAGCGGGGGAGCAGTACTTC. It is translated as CASSVGRAGEQYF. V usage is TRBV9 and J usage is TRBJ2-7, with TRBD2 identical over 7 bases. Germline values: CDR1 SGDLS, CDR2 YYNGEE. The V segment lost 0 bases and the J segment 7 bases; nucleotides outside the gene matches: 4. The CDR3 consists of 13 residues.

This clone came up a few times. This chain links TRBV19 with TRBJ2-1; no definite D call. Trimming cost V 4 bases and J 8 bases, with 9 bases left between them. Germline CDR1 and CDR2: LNHDA and SQIVND (reference sequence). The CDR3 loop spans 12 amino acids. The CDR3 coding sequence is TGTGCCAGTAGTAAACAATTCCATGAGCAGTTCTTC. It encodes CASSKQFHEQFF.

The rearrangement uses TRBV5-1 and TRBJ1-1; 7 positions agree with TRBD1. V was pared by 5 bases and J by 1 base, with 8 bases of the junction left unmatched. This CDR3 comprises 15 residues. Germline V gene sequence: CDR1 SGHRS, CDR2 YFSETQ. The CDR3 here is CASRYETGANTEAFF. The CDR3 region has the DNA TGCGCCAGCAGATATGAAACAGGGGCGAACACTGAAGCTTTCTTT.

The CDR3 nucleotides are TGTGCCAGCTCTATAGACAGCTATGGCTACACCTTC. It yields the protein CASSIDSYGYTF. The genes are TRBV18 and TRBJ1-2, with D possibly TRBD1 on 5 matching bases. The CDR3 consists of 12 residues. V gave up 6 bases and J gave up 4 bases, with 9 bases separating them. From germline, CDR1 is KGHSH and CDR2 LQKENI.

In this sample, this clone turned up once. This chain links TRBV5-4 with TRBJ1-2; no clear D gene. Trimming took 0 bases from V and 1 from J, leaving 10 bases between them. The CDR3 is 15 amino acids. Per germline, CDR1 SGHNT and CDR2 YYREEE (reference sequence). The CDR3 DNA follows: TGTGCCAGCAGCTTGGCGGCTTCCCGTAACTATGGCTACACCTTC. Protein sequence: CASSLAASRNYGYTF.

The chain joins TRBV19 to TRBJ1-6; D not resolved. The germline gives CDR1 LNHDA, CDR2 SQIVND (reference sequence). V was shortened by 3 bases and J by 9 bases, with 6 bases between the two germline ends. The CDR3 sequence is 12 residues long. The CDR3 loop reads CASSISGSPLHF. CDR3 nucleotides: TGTGCCAGTAGTATCTCCGGTTCACCCCTCCACTTT.

This clone occurred a few times. The J gene is TRBJ1-1, the V gene TRBV6-5, with D perhaps matching TRBD1 (6 bases). V lost 5 bases to trimming and J lost 1 base, with 8 bases between them. Germline V gives CDR1 MNHEY, CDR2 SVGAGI. The CDR3 contains 13 residues. The CDR3 sequence: CASSRGANTEAFF. The CDR3 nucleotides read TGTGCCAGCAGTAGGGGGGCGAACACTGAAGCTTTCTTT.

The chain has TRBV4-2 and TRBJ2-2; D gene uncertain. CDR3 size: 14 residues. Deletions cut 1 base from V and 1 base from J, with 4 bases between. From germline, CDR1 is LGHNA and CDR2 YNFKEQ. The chain's CDR3 is CASSQARNTGELFF. CDR3 DNA: TGTGCCAGCAGCCAAGCTCGGAACACCGGGGAGCTGTTTTTT.

This chain joins TRBV6-5 and TRBJ2-5; TRBD2 matches at 9 bases. Germline CDR1 is MNHEY and CDR2 is SVGAGI. J was trimmed by 5 bases and V by 5 bases; bases with no gene match: 3. The CDR3 contains 13 residues. The CDR3 sequence: CASSPSGTETQYF. Here the CDR3 DNA reads TGTGCCAGCAGTCCTAGCGGGACGGAGACCCAGTACTTC.

The chain recombines TRBV30 with TRBJ2-1, with a possible D match to TRBD1 (5 bases). Trimming removed 4 bases from V and 8 bases from J, with 15 bases in between. This CDR3 spans 13 amino acids. Germline V gene lookup returns CDR1 GTSNPN and CDR2 SVGIG (reference sequence). The CDR3 DNA reads TGTGCCTGGACCTATACTCAGGGCTATGAGCAGTTCTTC. Translated: CAWTYTQGYEQFF.

The CDR3 bases are TGTGCCTGCGTAAACCGAGGCCCTTTGGTTACCATATATTTT. Amino acids: CACVNRGPLVTIYF. The chain uses TRBV30 and TRBJ1-3; no clear D. This CDR3 is 14 amino acids long. Looked up from germline, CDR1 is GTSNPN and CDR2 is SVGIG (reference sequence). Trimming shortened V by 6 bases and J by 10 bases, and 22 bases separated the two germline ends.

This clone was detected only once. The chain combines TRBV28 with TRBJ1-5; no reliable D call. Per the germline V gene, CDR1 is MDHEN and CDR2 is SYDVKM. CDR3 size: 14 residues. The germline V and J ends were trimmed by 6 bases and 1 base, with 10 bases remaining between them. CDR3 sequence reads: CASSRTGSNQPQHF. Here the CDR3 DNA reads TGTGCCAGCAGCCGGACGGGGAGCAATCAGCCCCAGCATTTT.

The chain's CDR3 is CAISDTVINTEAFF. The DNA for the CDR3 is TGTGCCATCAGTGATACAGTCATAAACACTGAAGCTTTCTTT. This rearrangement joins TRBV10-3 to TRBJ1-1; D gene unclear. Germline CDR1 is ENHRY and CDR2 is SYGVKD. Deletions cut 3 bases from V and 2 bases from J, with 10 bases between. The CDR3 is 14 amino acids.

The chain has TRBV11-3 and TRBJ1-4, with TRBD1 matching over 9 bases. The CDR3 consists of 14 residues. Germline V gene lookup returns CDR1 SGHNT and CDR2 YENEEA. V shed 5 bases, J shed 10 bases, and the junction held 8 bases outside the gene matches. CDR3 in DNA: TGTGCCAGCAGCCTGGGACAGGGTTTTGCAAAACTGTTTTTT. Translating it yields CASSLGQGFAKLFF. Filled out from reference TRBV11-3 and TRBJ1-4, the complete variable domain reads EAGVVQSPRYKIIEKKQPVAFWCNPISGHNTLYWYLQNLGQGPELLIRYENEEAVDDSQLPKDRFSAERLKGVDSTLKIQPAELGDSAVYLCASSLGQGFAKLFFGSGTQLSVL.

The chain combines TRBV3-1 (or the pseudogene TRBV3-2) with TRBJ1-1; TRBD1 matches 7 bases. This CDR3 is 13 amino acids long. Germline lookup yields CDR1 LGHDT and CDR2 YNNKEL (reference sequence). V dropped 7 bases and J dropped 4; count of bases not matched to a gene: 6. The CDR3 DNA reads as TGTGCCAGCAAGGTACAGGGGACCACTGAAGCTTTCTTT. Translating it yields CASKVQGTTEAFF.

This chain links TRBV4-2 with TRBJ1-3, with D possibly matching TRBD1 (5 bases). Germline CDR1 LGHNA, CDR2 YNFKEQ. V was clipped by 3 bases and J by 0 bases, with 15 bases between them. The CDR3 loop spans 17 amino acids. The CDR3 nucleotides are TGTGCCAGCAGCCAGGAAGACCGGGACTACTCTGGAAACACCATATATTTT. Translation gives CASSQEDRDYSGNTIYF.

J is TRBJ1-3 and V is TRBV19; tentatively, D is TRBD1 (6 bases). V lost 7 bases, J lost 11 bases, and 21 bases lay in between. This CDR3 is built from 14 residues. Germline CDR1 and CDR2: LNHDA and SQIVND (reference sequence). CDR3 sequence reads: CASTPGQMERPIYF. The CDR3 DNA sequence: TGTGCCAGTACCCCAGGACAGATGGAACGCCCCATATATTTT.

This clone was observed a few times. The chain joins TRBV9 to TRBJ1-1, with TRBD1 as a possible D gene (6 bases). The CDR3 sequence is 12 residues long. Trimming took off 5 bases at V and 3 bases at J, with 8 bases between the two ends. The V gene's germline CDR1 is SGDLS and CDR2 YYNGEE. The CDR3 region has the DNA TGTGCCAGCAGTGGGGGGCACACTGAAGCTTTCTTT. Translated, it gives CASSGGHTEAFF.

V usage is TRBV3-1 (or the pseudogene TRBV3-2) and J usage is TRBJ2-1, with D hard to call. The germline CDR1 and CDR2 sequences are LGHDT and YNNKEL (reference sequence). The CDR3 extends over 17 amino acids. Trimming cost V 2 bases and J 3 bases, with 17 bases left between them. In nucleotides, the CDR3 is TGTGCCAGCAGCCAATGGCCCAGAGAGGTTCTCTACAATGAGCAGTTCTTC. Translation: CASSQWPREVLYNEQFF.

As concerns this clone: Other nucleotide sequences in the sample specify the same CDR3. The rearrangement uses TRBV2 and TRBJ2-3; the D gene is possibly TRBD1 (5 bases). This CDR3 is 14 amino acids long. Germline loops: CDR1 SNHLY, CDR2 FYNNEI. Trimming stripped 2 bases from V and 3 bases from J, with 9 bases between. DNA of the CDR3: TGTGCCAGCAGTGAACAGGGTTCAACAGATACGCAGTATTTT. This gives the protein CASSEQGSTDTQYF.

The V call is TRBV2, the J call TRBJ1-6; D might be TRBD1 (6 bases). Germline assignment: CDR1 SNHLY and CDR2 FYNNEI. This CDR3 contains 14 residues. The V gene lost 3 bases and the J gene lost 8 bases, with 11 bases spanning the gap. This CDR3 is CASSDGPGDSPLHF. The CDR3 region has the DNA TGTGCCAGCAGTGACGGTCCAGGGGATTCACCCCTCCACTTT.